This T cell receptor beta chain was sequenced for a study of T cells after yellow fever vaccination. General observations from the study: Clonotypes found in both CD4 and CD8 compartments made up a small share.

The 5'RACE template-switching step produced TCR cDNA and added a universal primer site and UMIs. TCRdb analysed the 5' RACE reads with MiXCR anew, one entry per CDR3 protein. The table lists some 160,000 distinct CDR3 sequences, 6% to 7.5% of them singletons, with 2.5% in the top ten. This clonotype was recorded many times. What it binds is unknown. This CDR3 spans 15 amino acids. Trimming removed 4 bases at V and 2 bases at J, with 15 bases between. CDR1 and CDR2 from the germline V gene are SGHDT and YYEEEE. The sequence came from a man between 18 and 29 years old who received the YFV17D yellow fever vaccine. The sequenced sample was CD4+ T cells sorted from PBMCs, obtained 5 to 6 days after the first yellow fever vaccination. The chain combines TRBV5-6 with TRBJ1-1; D is ambiguous. The CDR3: CASSHRGWGNTEAFF. CDR3 in DNA: TGTGCCAGCAGCCACCGAGGATGGGGAAACACTGAAGCTTTCTTT. Together with reference TRBV5-6 and TRBJ1-1, the CDR3 gives the full variable domain: DAGVTQSPTHLIKTRGQQVTLRCSPKSGHDTVSWYQQALGQGPQFIFQYYEEEERQRGNFPDRFSGHQFPNYSSELNVNALLLGDSALYLCASSHRGWGNTEAFFGQGTRLTVV.